This entry lists 3 T cell receptor beta chains sequenced from one sample in a study of blood T cell repertoires in COVID-19. Assay: immunoSEQ multiplex PCR; the TCRdb copy retains only in-frame clones and omits some. This table holds 90,000 to 120,000 clones, approximately 81% found once. Sequencing was performed on peripheral blood. The receptors were gathered from a human donor in a cohort sampled during active COVID-19.

The rearrangement uses TRBV10-1 and TRBJ2-7, with D perhaps matching TRBD2 (5 bases). The V end was cut by 3 bases, the J end by 1 base, with 10 bases between. The CDR3 runs to 14 residues. Looked up from germline, CDR1 is WNHNN and CDR2 is SYGVQD (reference sequence). As DNA, the CDR3 is TGCGCCAGCAGTGATTGGACTCCTTCCTACGAGCAGTACGTC. This codes for CASSDWTPSYEQYV.

The V and J genes are TRBV28 and TRBJ1-6; 9 nucleotides agree with TRBD1. Germline V gives CDR1 MDHEN, CDR2 SYDVKM. Trimming cost V 5 bases and J 10 bases; bases outside gene matches: 12. This CDR3 comprises 16 residues. CDR3 region: CASSPPPGQGGSPLHF. The CDR3 coding sequence is TGTGCCAGCAGTCCCCCGCCGGGACAGGGAGGCTCACCCCTCCACTTT.

The rearrangement links TRBV6-6 to TRBJ1-2; 8 bases fit TRBD1. Germline V gene lookup returns CDR1 MNHNY and CDR2 SVGAGI (reference sequence). V trimming: 6 bases; J trimming: 0 bases; junction bases outside the gene matches: 6. The CDR3 length is 15 residues. The CDR3 region is CASSTRTGSNYGYTF. The DNA of the CDR3 is TGTGCCAGCAGCACCCGGACAGGGTCTAACTATGGCTACACCTTC.